These 23 T cell receptor beta chains came from one sample sequenced in a study of glioma-infiltrating T cells after dendritic cell vaccination. Time point meaning: after dendritic cell vaccination, including at tumor progression/relapse. Profiling relied on immunoSEQ multiplex PCR, and the TCRdb table lists in-frame clones only, not all of them. The table has 100,000 or so clones, around 90% seen once. Sample: blood, taken after dendritic cell vaccination. The receptors derive from a human donor with glioblastoma.

The chain combines TRBV18 with TRBJ2-7, with 8 bases aligning to TRBD2. CDR3 size: 16 residues. Germline-derived CDR1 and CDR2 are KGHSH and LQKENI. The V and J ends lost 2 bases and 3 bases, in that order; junction bases with no gene match: 9. The CDR3 protein is CASSPGSSGAGYEQYF. The CDR3 nucleotides read TGTGCCAGCTCACCAGGTAGTAGCGGGGCCGGCTACGAGCAGTACTTC.

The V call is TRBV20-1, the J call TRBJ2-5; no definite D call. Trimming left V 3 bases short and J 5 bases short, with 7 bases between. This CDR3 region has 11 residues. The V gene's germline CDR1 is DFQATT and CDR2 SNEGSKA (reference sequence). Written as DNA, the CDR3 is TGCAGTGCTAGTCTTTTGGAGACCCAGTACTTC. Its protein product is CSASLLETQYF.

The J gene is TRBJ2-2, the V gene TRBV4-1; 12 positions agree with TRBD2. The J segment lost 7 bases and the V segment lost 1 base, leaving 7 bases of the junction unmatched. Germline values: CDR1 MGHRA, CDR2 YSYEKL. The length of the CDR3 is 17 residues. The CDR3 loop is CASSQGRTSGIVGELFF. The CDR3 region has the DNA TGCGCCAGCAGCCAAGGTCGGACTAGCGGGATTGTCGGGGAGCTGTTTTTT.

The chain is built from TRBV7-2 and TRBJ2-7; D gene uncertain. Germline-derived CDR1 and CDR2 are SGHTA and FQGNSA. The V end lost 1 base, the J end lost 0 bases, and 7 bases lay between the germline ends. The CDR3 contains 14 residues. The CDR3 bases are TGTGCCAGCAGCTTAGGTCCCCGCTCCTACGAGCAGTACTTC. This sequence encodes CASSLGPRSYEQYF.

This chain links TRBV5-1 with TRBJ2-7, with a possible D match to TRBD1 (5 bases). The V gene lost 0 bases and the J gene lost 2 bases, with 9 bases spanning the gap. This CDR3 spans 14 amino acids. Looked up from germline, CDR1 is SGHRS and CDR2 is YFSETQ. DNA of the CDR3: TGCGCCAGCAGCTTGGCAGGGCCTCCCTACGAGCAGTACTTC. Protein sequence: CASSLAGPPYEQYF. Full variable domain (remainder filled in from reference TRBV5-1 and TRBJ2-7): KAGVTQTPRYLIKTRGQQVTLSCSPISGHRSVSWYQQTPGQGLQFLFEYFSETQRNKGNFPGRFSGRQFSNSRSEMNVSTLELGDSALYLCASSLAGPPYEQYFGPGTRLTVT.

This chain links TRBV18 with TRBJ2-3; 9 bases are shared with TRBD2. V dropped 1 base and J dropped 3; count of bases not matched to a gene: 5. This CDR3 comprises 16 residues. The germline V gene has CDR1 KGHSH and CDR2 LQKENI. In nucleotides, the CDR3 is TGTGCCAGCTCACCACAAGGCGGGGGGGGAACAGATACGCAGTATTTT. Translation: CASSPQGGGGTDTQYF.

The chain combines TRBV5-4 with TRBJ2-5, with 13 bases matching TRBD2. The CDR3 covers 15 residues. The germline V gene has CDR1 SGHNT and CDR2 YYREEE (reference sequence). Losses at the gene ends were 3 bases for V and 2 bases for J; bases not matched to a gene: 1. CDR3 loop: CASSSGLAGQETQYF. In DNA form, the CDR3 reads TGTGCCAGCAGCTCGGGACTAGCGGGACAAGAGACCCAGTACTTC.

J is TRBJ1-1 and V is TRBV29-1; 7 bases agree with TRBD1. There are 12 residues in the CDR3. Losses at the gene ends were 7 bases for V and 5 bases for J; bases not matched to a gene: 7. CDR1 SQVTM and CDR2 ANQGSEA come from the germline V gene. CDR3 bases: TGCAGCGGGGGGACAGTAAATACTGAAGCTTTCTTT. Translating it yields CSGGTVNTEAFF. The variable domain in full, completed from reference TRBV29-1 and TRBJ1-1, reads SAVISQKPSRDICQRGTSLTIQCQVDSQVTMMFWYRQQPGQSLTLIATANQGSEATYESGFVIDKFPISRPNLTFSTLTVSNMSPEDSSIYLCSGGTVNTEAFFGQGTRLTVV.

V is TRBV5-1 and J is TRBJ2-1, with 8 positions matching TRBD2. CDR3 length: 16 amino acids. Unmatched junction bases numbered 10, after V lost 4 bases and J lost 4 bases. The germline V gene encodes CDR1 SGHRS and CDR2 YFSETQ. CDR3 nucleotide sequence: TGCGCCAGCAGCCCCGCCCCAGCGGGAGAATACAATGAGCAGTTCTTC. It is translated as CASSPAPAGEYNEQFF. The full variable domain, completed using reference TRBV5-1 and TRBJ2-1, is KAGVTQTPRYLIKTRGQQVTLSCSPISGHRSVSWYQQTPGQGLQFLFEYFSETQRNKGNFPGRFSGRQFSNSRSEMNVSTLELGDSALYLCASSPAPAGEYNEQFFGPGTRLTVL.

This sequence joins TRBV7-6 and TRBJ2-7; 7 bases are a match to TRBD1. Germline lookup yields CDR1 SGHVS and CDR2 FNYEAQ. The CDR3 has 15 residues. Trimming took 5 bases from V and 3 from J; bases not matched to a gene: 10. In DNA, the CDR3 is TGTGCCAGCAGCCCTAGCCAGGGGGAAATCTACGAGCAGTACTTC. Protein sequence: CASSPSQGEIYEQYF.

The rearrangement uses TRBV15 and TRBJ1-4; TRBD1 might be the D (5 bases). V shed 0 bases and J shed 7 bases, with 18 bases lying between them. CDR3 length: 17 amino acids. Germline V gene lookup returns CDR1 LNHNV and CDR2 YYDKDF (reference sequence). The CDR3 is CATSRDQVGRGSEKLFF. CDR3 coding DNA: TGTGCCACCAGCAGAGATCAAGTTGGTAGGGGTAGTGAAAAACTGTTTTTT.

V usage is TRBV5-6 and J usage is TRBJ2-7; D is uncertain. The ends were cut back, 4 bases at V and 6 bases at J, with 11 bases in the middle. The CDR3 covers 12 residues. The germline CDR1 and CDR2 sequences are SGHDT and YYEEEE. The CDR3 nucleotides read TGTGCCAGCAGCATCGACATCTCCGAGCAGTACTTC. This encodes CASSIDISEQYF.

V usage is TRBV2 and J usage is TRBJ2-2, with 7 bases fitting TRBD1. V shed 4 bases, J shed 3 bases, and the junction held 5 bases outside the gene matches. The V gene's germline CDR1 is SNHLY and CDR2 FYNNEI. This CDR3 contains 15 residues. The CDR3 sequence is CASSAGQDYTGELFF. CDR3 in DNA: TGTGCCAGCAGTGCTGGACAGGATTACACCGGGGAGCTGTTTTTT.

The J gene is TRBJ1-2, the V gene TRBV27; TRBD1 matches at 10 bases. Germline V gene sequence: CDR1 MNHEY, CDR2 SMNVEV (reference sequence). The trim removed 5 bases at V and 0 bases at J, leaving 9 bases unmatched. The CDR3 spans 17 residues. The CDR3 region is CASSRLGTGETNYGYTF. CDR3 in DNA: TGTGCCAGCAGTCGACTCGGGACAGGGGAGACTAACTATGGCTACACCTTC.

The chain couples TRBV6-1 to TRBJ2-7; TRBD2 is a possible D gene (6 bases). The V gene lost 2 bases and the J gene lost 4 bases, with 12 bases spanning the gap. The CDR3 is 14 amino acids. Germline-derived CDR1 and CDR2 are MNHNS and SASEGT. The CDR3 loop reads CASSERRDRYEQYF. CDR3 nucleotide sequence: TGTGCCAGCAGTGAAAGGAGGGATCGGTACGAGCAGTACTTC.

The V call is TRBV30, the J call TRBJ2-7; maybe TRBD2 (5 bases). The CDR3 length is 12 residues. Germline V gene data show CDR1 as GTSNPN and CDR2 as SVGIG (reference sequence). Between the trimmed V and J ends, which lost 1 base and 5 bases, there was a span of 9 bases. The CDR3 sequence: CAWSEKEDEQYF. Written as DNA, the CDR3 is TGTGCCTGGAGTGAAAAGGAGGACGAGCAGTACTTC.

The table lists this clone with a count of one. V usage is TRBV9 and J usage is TRBJ2-5, with 7 bases aligning to TRBD2. The CDR3 is made up of 15 amino acids. After removal of 0 bases from V and 4 bases from J, the junction contained 6 bases not matched to a gene. Germline-derived CDR1 and CDR2 are SGDLS and YYNGEE. The CDR3 DNA reads as TGTGCCAGCAGCGTAGCCGCGGGAGTAAGAGAGACCCAGTACTTC. It codes for CASSVAAGVRETQYF.

The V and J genes are TRBV9 and TRBJ2-3; weak D call: TRBD2 (5 bases). V was cut by 5 bases and J by 3 bases, with 10 bases left in between. The CDR3 is 13 amino acids. The germline gives CDR1 SGDLS, CDR2 YYNGEE. The CDR3 DNA sequence: TGTGCCAGCAGTTTGGGAGCAACAGATACGCAGTATTTT. It specifies CASSLGATDTQYF.

The chain uses TRBV5-1 and TRBJ2-5; 13 bases are shared with TRBD2. CDR1 is SGHRS, CDR2 YFSETQ, per germline. V shed 4 bases and J 5 bases; nucleotides not matched to a gene: 8. There are 16 residues in the CDR3. CDR3 DNA: TGCGCCAGCAGCGCCGGGACTAGCGGGAACATTGAGACCCAGTACTTC. This codes for CASSAGTSGNIETQYF.

This clone was seen only once. The genes are TRBV30 and TRBJ2-7; a weak D match, TRBD2 (5 bases). This CDR3 has 12 residues. Between the trimmed V and J ends, which lost 4 bases and 3 bases, there was a span of 10 bases. Germline values: CDR1 GTSNPN, CDR2 SVGIG (reference sequence). The CDR3 sequence: CAWTPGNYEQYF. The CDR3, as DNA: TGTGCCTGGACTCCGGGAAACTACGAGCAGTACTTC.

The chain uses TRBV5-6 and TRBJ2-3; the match to TRBD1 covers 10 bases. The CDR3 has 18 amino acids. V shed 4 bases, J shed 5 bases, and the junction held 16 bases outside the gene matches. Germline V lookup: CDR1 SGHDT, CDR2 YYEEEE. The CDR3 loop reads CASSQTVGTGEWGDTQYF. In DNA form, the CDR3 reads TGTGCCAGCAGCCAGACCGTCGGGACAGGGGAGTGGGGAGATACGCAGTATTTT.

V is TRBV19 and J is TRBJ1-2, with 7 bases that match TRBD1. Per germline, CDR1 LNHDA and CDR2 SQIVND (reference sequence). This CDR3 has 13 residues. With V trimmed by 7 bases and J by 4 bases, 6 bases remained unmatched. The CDR3 DNA reads TGTGCCAGTAATGGACAGGACTTCTATGGCTACACCTTC. This translates into CASNGQDFYGYTF. Supplemented by reference TRBV19 and TRBJ1-2, the full variable domain reads DGGITQSPKYLFRKEGQNVTLSCEQNLNHDAMYWYRQDPGQGLRLIYYSQIVNDFQKGDIAEGYSVSREKKESFPLTVTSAQKNPTAFYLCASNGQDFYGYTFGSGTRLTVV.

V and J are TRBV30 and TRBJ1-5; D not resolved. V dropped 0 bases and J dropped 4 bases, with 7 bases sitting between them. Germline V gene lookup returns CDR1 GTSNPN and CDR2 SVGIG (reference sequence). The CDR3 is made up of 13 amino acids. The chain's CDR3 is CAWSVHLNQPQHF. The DNA of the CDR3 is TGTGCCTGGAGTGTCCACTTAAATCAGCCCCAGCATTTT.